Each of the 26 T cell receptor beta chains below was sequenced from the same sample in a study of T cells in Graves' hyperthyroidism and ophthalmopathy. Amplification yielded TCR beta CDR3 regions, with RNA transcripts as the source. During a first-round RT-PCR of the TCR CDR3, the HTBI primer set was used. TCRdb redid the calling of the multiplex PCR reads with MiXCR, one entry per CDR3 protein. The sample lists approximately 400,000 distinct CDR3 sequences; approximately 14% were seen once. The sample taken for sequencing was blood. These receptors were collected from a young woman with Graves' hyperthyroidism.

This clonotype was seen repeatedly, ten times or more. The CDR3 DNA sequence: TGTGCCAGCAGACGCCACAGGGATGGGGACAATGAGCAGTTCTTC. This sequence encodes CASRRHRDGDNEQFF. V and J are TRBV27 and TRBJ2-1; TRBD1 might be the D (6 bases). The CDR3 covers 15 residues. CDR1 is MNHEY, CDR2 SMNVEV, per germline (reference sequence). The V end was cut by 6 bases, the J end by 5 bases, with 17 bases between.

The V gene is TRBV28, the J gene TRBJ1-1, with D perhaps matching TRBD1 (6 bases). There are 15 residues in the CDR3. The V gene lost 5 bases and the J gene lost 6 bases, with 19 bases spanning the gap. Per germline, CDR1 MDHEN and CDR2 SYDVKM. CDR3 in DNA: TGTGCCAGCAGTCCCTTAACAGGGATGACCCCTGAAGCTTTCTTT. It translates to CASSPLTGMTPEAFF.

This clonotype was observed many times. The CDR3 DNA reads TGTGCCACCCAGGACGGCAAGGAGCAGTTCTTC. It encodes CATQDGKEQFF. V gene TRBV12-3 or TRBV12-4 combines with J gene TRBJ2-1; D ambiguous. The V end lost 10 bases, the J end lost 10 bases, and 14 bases lay between the germline ends. This CDR3 comprises 11 residues.

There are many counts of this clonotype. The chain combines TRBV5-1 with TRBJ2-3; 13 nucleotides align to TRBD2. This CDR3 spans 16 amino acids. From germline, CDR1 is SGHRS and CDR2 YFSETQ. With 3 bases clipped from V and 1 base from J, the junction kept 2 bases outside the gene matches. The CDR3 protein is CASSYGLAGGTDTQYF. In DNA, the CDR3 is TGCGCCAGCAGCTACGGACTAGCGGGGGGCACAGATACGCAGTATTTT.

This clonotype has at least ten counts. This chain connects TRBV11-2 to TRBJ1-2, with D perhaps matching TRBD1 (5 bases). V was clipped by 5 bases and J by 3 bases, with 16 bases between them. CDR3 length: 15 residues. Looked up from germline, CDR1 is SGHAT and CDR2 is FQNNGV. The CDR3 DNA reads TGTGCCAGCAGCCCGGGGCGGACACTTCACTATGGCTACACCTTC. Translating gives CASSPGRTLHYGYTF. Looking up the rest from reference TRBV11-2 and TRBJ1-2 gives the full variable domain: EAGVAQSPRYKIIEKRQSVAFWCNPISGHATLYWYQQILGQGPKLLIQFQNNGVVDDSQLPKDRFSAERLKGVDSTLKIQPAKLEDSAVYLCASSPGRTLHYGYTFGSGTRLTVV.

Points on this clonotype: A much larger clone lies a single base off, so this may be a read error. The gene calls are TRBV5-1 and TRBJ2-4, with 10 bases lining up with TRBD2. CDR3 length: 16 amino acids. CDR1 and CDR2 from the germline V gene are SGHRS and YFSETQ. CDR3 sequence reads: CASGLAQASGRNIQYF. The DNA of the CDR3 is TGCGCCAGCGGCTTGGCCCAGGCTAGCGGGAGAAACATTCAGTACTTC.

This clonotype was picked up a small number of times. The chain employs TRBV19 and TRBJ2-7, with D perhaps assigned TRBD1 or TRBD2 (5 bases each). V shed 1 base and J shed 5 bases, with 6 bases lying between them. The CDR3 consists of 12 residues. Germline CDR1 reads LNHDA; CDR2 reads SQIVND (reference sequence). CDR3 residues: CASSIVGDEQYF. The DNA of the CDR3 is TGTGCCAGTAGTATAGTGGGGGACGAGCAGTACTTC.

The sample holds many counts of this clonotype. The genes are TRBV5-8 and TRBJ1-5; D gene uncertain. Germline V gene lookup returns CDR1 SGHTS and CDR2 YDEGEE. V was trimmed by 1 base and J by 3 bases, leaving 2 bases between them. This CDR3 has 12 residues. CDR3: CASSLFNQPQHF. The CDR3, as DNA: TGTGCCAGCAGCTTGTTCAATCAGCCCCAGCATTTT.

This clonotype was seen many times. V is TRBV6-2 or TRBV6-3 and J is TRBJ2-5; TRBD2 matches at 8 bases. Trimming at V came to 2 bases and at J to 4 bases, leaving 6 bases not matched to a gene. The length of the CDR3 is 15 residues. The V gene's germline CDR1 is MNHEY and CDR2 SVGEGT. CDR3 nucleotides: TGTGCCAGCAGTTACCTGGGACTAGAAAGAGAGACCCAGTACTTC. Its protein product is CASSYLGLERETQYF.

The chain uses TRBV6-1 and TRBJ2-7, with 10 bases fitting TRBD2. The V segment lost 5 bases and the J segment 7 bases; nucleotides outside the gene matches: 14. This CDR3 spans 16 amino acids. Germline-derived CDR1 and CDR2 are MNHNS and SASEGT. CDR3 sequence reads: CASSLSRLAGVEEQYF. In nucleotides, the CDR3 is TGTGCCAGCAGTCTCTCTAGGCTAGCGGGAGTAGAAGAGCAGTACTTC.

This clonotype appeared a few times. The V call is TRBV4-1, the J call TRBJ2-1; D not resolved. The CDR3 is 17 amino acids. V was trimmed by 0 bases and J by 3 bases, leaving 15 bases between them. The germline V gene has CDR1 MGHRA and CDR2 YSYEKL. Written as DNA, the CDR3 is TGCGCCAGCAGCCAAGAAGTGGCGACGACAAGCTACAATGAGCAGTTCTTC. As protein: CASSQEVATTSYNEQFF.

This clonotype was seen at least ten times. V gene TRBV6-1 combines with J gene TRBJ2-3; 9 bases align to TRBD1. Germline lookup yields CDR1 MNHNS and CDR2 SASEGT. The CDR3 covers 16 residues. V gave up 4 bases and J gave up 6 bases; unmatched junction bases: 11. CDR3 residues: CASSVHPGQGSDTQYF. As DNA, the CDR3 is TGTGCCAGCAGTGTGCACCCGGGACAGGGATCGGATACGCAGTATTTT.

CDR3 DNA sequence: TGCAGTGCCGCGAGAAGGGTAGCGGGGGGCAATGAGCAGTTCTTC. It codes for CSAARRVAGGNEQFF. The chain links TRBV20-1 to TRBJ2-1; 10 bases agree with TRBD2. Germline V gene data show CDR1 as DFQATT and CDR2 as SNEGSKA (reference sequence). Trimming cost V 6 bases and J 6 bases; bases outside gene matches: 11. CDR3 length equals 15 residues.

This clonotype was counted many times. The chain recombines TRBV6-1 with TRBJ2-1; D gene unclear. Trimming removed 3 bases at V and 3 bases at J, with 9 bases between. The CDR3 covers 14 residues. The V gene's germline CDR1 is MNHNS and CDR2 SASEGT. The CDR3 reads CASSDDPGYNEQFF. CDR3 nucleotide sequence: TGTGCCAGCAGTGACGACCCGGGCTACAATGAGCAGTTCTTC.

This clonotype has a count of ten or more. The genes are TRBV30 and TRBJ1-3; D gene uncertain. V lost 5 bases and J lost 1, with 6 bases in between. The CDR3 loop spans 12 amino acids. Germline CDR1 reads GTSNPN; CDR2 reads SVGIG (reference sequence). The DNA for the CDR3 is TGTGCCTGGGCCAAATCTGGAAACACCATATATTTT. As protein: CAWAKSGNTIYF.

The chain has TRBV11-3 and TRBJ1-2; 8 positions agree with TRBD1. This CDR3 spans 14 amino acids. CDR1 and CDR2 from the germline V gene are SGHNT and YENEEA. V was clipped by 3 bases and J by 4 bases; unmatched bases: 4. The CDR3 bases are TGTGCCAGCAGCTTTCCAGGGGGCACCTATGGCTACACCTTC. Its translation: CASSFPGGTYGYTF.

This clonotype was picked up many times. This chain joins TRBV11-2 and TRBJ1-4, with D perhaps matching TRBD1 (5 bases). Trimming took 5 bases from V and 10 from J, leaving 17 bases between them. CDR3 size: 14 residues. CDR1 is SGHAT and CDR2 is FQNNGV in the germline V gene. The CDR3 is CASSADGAGRKLFF. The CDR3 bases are TGTGCCAGCAGCGCCGACGGGGCCGGACGAAAACTGTTTTTT.

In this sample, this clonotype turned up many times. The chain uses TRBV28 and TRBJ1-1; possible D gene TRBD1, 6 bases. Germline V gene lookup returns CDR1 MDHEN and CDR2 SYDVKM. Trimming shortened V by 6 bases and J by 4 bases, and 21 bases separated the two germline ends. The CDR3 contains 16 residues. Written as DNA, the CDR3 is TGTGCCAGCAGCTACCGGGACATCTCTATGTCCACTGAAGCTTTCTTT. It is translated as CASSYRDISMSTEAFF.

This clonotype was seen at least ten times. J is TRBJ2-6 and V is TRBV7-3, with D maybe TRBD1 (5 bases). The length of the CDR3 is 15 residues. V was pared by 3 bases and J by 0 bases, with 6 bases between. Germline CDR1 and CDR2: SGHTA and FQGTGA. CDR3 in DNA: TGTGCCAGCAGCTTGACAGTCTCTGGGGCCAACGTCCTGACTTTC. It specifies CASSLTVSGANVLTF.

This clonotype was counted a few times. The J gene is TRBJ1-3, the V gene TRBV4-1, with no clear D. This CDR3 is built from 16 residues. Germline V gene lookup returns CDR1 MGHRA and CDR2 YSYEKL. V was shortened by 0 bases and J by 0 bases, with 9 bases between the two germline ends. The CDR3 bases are TGCGCCAGCAGCCAAGATCTTGGCAGCTCTGGAAACACCATATATTTT. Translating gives CASSQDLGSSGNTIYF.

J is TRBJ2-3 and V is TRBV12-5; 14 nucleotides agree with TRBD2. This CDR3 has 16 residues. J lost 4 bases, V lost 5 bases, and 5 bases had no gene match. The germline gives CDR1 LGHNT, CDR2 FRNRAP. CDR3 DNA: TGTGCTAGTGGTCAGACTAGCGGGAGGGCCCCAGATACGCAGTATTTT. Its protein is CASGQTSGRAPDTQYF. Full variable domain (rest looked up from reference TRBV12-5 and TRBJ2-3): DARVTQTPRHKVTEMGQEVTMRCQPILGHNTVFWYRQTMMQGLELLAYFRNRAPLDDSGMPKDRFSAEMPDATLATLKIQPSEPRDSAVYFCASGQTSGRAPDTQYFGPGTRLTVL.

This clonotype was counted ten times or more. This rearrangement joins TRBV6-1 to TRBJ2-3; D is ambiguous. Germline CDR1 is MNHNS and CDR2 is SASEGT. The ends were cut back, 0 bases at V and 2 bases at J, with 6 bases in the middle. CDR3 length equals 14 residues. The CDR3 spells CASSEASFTDTQYF. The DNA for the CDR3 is TGTGCCAGCAGTGAAGCGAGCTTCACAGATACGCAGTATTTT.

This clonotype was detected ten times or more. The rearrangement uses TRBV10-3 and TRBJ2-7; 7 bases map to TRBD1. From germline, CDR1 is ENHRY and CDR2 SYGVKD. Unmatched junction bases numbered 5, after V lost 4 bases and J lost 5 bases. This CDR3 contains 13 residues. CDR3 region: CAISGGQDDEQYF. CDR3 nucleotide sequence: TGTGCCATCAGTGGCGGACAGGACGACGAGCAGTACTTC.

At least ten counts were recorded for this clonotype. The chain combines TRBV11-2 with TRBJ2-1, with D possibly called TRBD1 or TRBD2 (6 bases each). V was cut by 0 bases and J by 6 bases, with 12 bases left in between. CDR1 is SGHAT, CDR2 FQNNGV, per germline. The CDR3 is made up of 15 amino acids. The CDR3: CASSLDYSGANEQFF. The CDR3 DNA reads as TGTGCCAGCAGCTTAGATTATTCGGGGGCCAATGAGCAGTTCTTC.

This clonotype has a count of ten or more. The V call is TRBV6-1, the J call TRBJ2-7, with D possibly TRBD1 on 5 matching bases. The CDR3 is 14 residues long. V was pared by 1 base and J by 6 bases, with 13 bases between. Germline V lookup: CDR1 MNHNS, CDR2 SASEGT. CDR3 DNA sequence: TGTGCCAGCAGTGAAGATCAAGGGGCTACCGAGCAGTACTTC. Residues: CASSEDQGATEQYF.

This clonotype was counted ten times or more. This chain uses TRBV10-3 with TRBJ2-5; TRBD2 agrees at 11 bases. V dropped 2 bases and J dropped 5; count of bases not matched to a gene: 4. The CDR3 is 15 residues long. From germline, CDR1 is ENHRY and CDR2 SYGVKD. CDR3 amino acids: CAISEGSGGAETQYF. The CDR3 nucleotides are TGTGCCATCAGTGAGGGTAGCGGGGGGGCGGAGACCCAGTACTTC.